This TCR beta chain was obtained from a study of T cells after somatic rescue of genetic block (dated by TCRdb to about 2020). At the level of the whole study: What the study looked at was long-term robustness, specifically in a T-cell system that came about through somatic rescue of a genetic block in T-cell development.

Concerning this clone itself: Its antigen is not yet known. No base quality values were provided; no much bigger clone lies one nucleotide off.

To prepare the library, the immunoSEQ multiplex PCR assay was applied. TCRdb limited this immuneACCESS table to in-frame rearrangements with V and J called. A share of clones is missing; checked studies link under half to unresolved V genes, and the rest is unexplained. This sample lists tens of thousands of clones; 92% were detected once. Together, the top ten hold 2.5% to 3.5% of the sample. The germline V gene (reference sequence) supplies CDR1 LNHDA and CDR2 SQIVND. The CDR3, from cysteine to phenylalanine, totals 13 residues. The DNA shown is the 39-base CDR3, in frame from base 1. A distance of 15 bases separates the germline ends of V and J, which lose 4 bases and 10 bases respectively.

The sequenced sample was peripheral blood mononuclear cells (PBMCs). The receptor was derived from a man between 40 and 49 years old. This sequence uses TRBV19 and TRBJ2-3; TRBD2 might be the D gene, on 7 matching bases. The CDR3 protein: CASSKVGGGPQYF. Here is the DNA: TGTGCCAGTAGTAAGGTAGGGGGAGGGCCGCAGTATTTT.